This is a list of T cell receptor beta chains from one sample in a study of PD-1 blockade in classical Hodgkin lymphoma. Sequencing used immunoSEQ multiplex PCR; TCRdb keeps in-frame clones, though not all of them. Of 20,000 to 30,000 clones in the sample, 80% to 90% were seen once. The sequences come from peripheral blood mononuclear cells (PBMCs), collected before the second cycle of nivolumab. The receptors derive from a human donor with classical Hodgkin lymphoma. Each CDR3 is given with its conserved first and last residue. The D gene is left open where the match is weak. Size is stated for part of the rows, as once, few or many counts, or as a class when the clone is expanded.

size: .
D: .
J: TRBJ2-1
V: TRBV19
CDR3: CASSPRGRWLSYNEQFF
DNA: TGTGCCAGTAGTCCCCGCGGTCGGTGGCTCTCCTACAATGAGCAGTTCTTC

size: .
D: TRBD1
J: TRBJ1-1
V: TRBV6-1
CDR3: CASSYGDRVTEAFF
DNA: TGTGCCAGCAGTTATGGGGACAGGGTCACTGAAGCTTTCTTT

size: few
D: .
J: TRBJ1-6
V: TRBV7-2
CDR3: CASSLAQNSPLHF
DNA: TGTGCCAGCAGCTTAGCGCAAAATTCACCCCTCCACTTT

size: .
D: .
J: TRBJ1-4
V: TRBV28
CDR3: CASSSPRKGLDEKLFF
DNA: TGTGCCAGCAGTTCCCCCCGGAAGGGTTTAGATGAAAAACTGTTTTTT

size: .
D: .
J: TRBJ1-1
V: TRBV6-5
CDR3: CASSDRLDGAFF
DNA: TGTGCCAGCAGCGACAGGTTGGACGGAGCTTTCTTT

size: .
D: .
J: TRBJ1-5
V: TRBV7-2
CDR3: CASSLAGRGNQPQHF
DNA: TGTGCCAGCAGCTTAGCTGGAAGGGGCAATCAGCCCCAGCATTTT

size: .
D: .
J: TRBJ1-3
V: TRBV19
CDR3: CASSLLRGAGNTIYF
DNA: TGTGCCAGTAGTTTACTCAGGGGAGCAGGAAACACCATATATTTT

size: .
D: .
J: TRBJ2-1
V: TRBV28
CDR3: CASSSRESKQFF
DNA: TGTGCCAGCAGTTCCCGGGAGTCAAAGCAGTTCTTC

size: .
D: TRBD1
J: TRBJ2-1
V: TRBV7-9
CDR3: CASSARGPYNEQFF
DNA: TGTGCCAGCAGCGCCAGGGGGCCCTACAATGAGCAGTTCTTC

size: .
D: TRBD2
J: TRBJ2-1
V: TRBV5-1
CDR3: CASSFSGGAYNEQFF
DNA: TGCGCCAGCAGCTTCAGCGGGGGGGCCTACAATGAGCAGTTCTTC

size: .
D: TRBD1
J: TRBJ2-7
V: TRBV5-1
CDR3: CASSVQGVAYEQYF
DNA: TGCGCCAGCAGCGTACAGGGGGTCGCCTACGAGCAGTACTTC